The 16 T cell receptor beta chains below were found in one sample sequenced in a study of cytomegalovirus exposure and HLA in healthy donors. PCR employed 60 Vbeta and 13 Jbeta primers. Sequenced by immunoSEQ multiplex PCR; TCRdb stores in-frame clones only, minus some. This sample carries approximately 79,000 clones, with 4.5% to 5% going to the ten biggest clones. The sample consisted of PBMCs. Source of these receptors: a man aged 40-50 years in good health and CMV-seronegative.

This rearrangement joins TRBV7-6 to TRBJ2-2; 7 bases line up with TRBD2. The CDR3 is 14 amino acids. From germline, CDR1 is SGHVS and CDR2 FNYEAQ. V shed 4 bases, J shed 6 bases, and the junction held 5 bases outside the gene matches. The CDR3 loop reads CASSWGGGAGELFF. CDR3 nucleotide sequence: TGTGCCAGCAGCTGGGGGGGAGGCGCCGGGGAGCTGTTTTTT.

The gene calls are TRBV30 and TRBJ2-3; D gene unclear. Germline V gene sequence: CDR1 GTSNPN, CDR2 SVGIG (reference sequence). The ends were cut back, 5 bases at V and 0 bases at J, with 6 bases in the middle. The CDR3 is made up of 12 amino acids. The CDR3 DNA follows: TGTGCCTGGGAGATCAGCACAGATACGCAGTATTTT. It specifies CAWEISTDTQYF.

The chain employs TRBV28 and TRBJ2-7; TRBD2 might be the D (5 bases). V shed 6 bases and J shed 4 bases, with 10 bases lying between them. Germline values: CDR1 MDHEN, CDR2 SYDVKM. CDR3 length equals 12 residues. CDR3 bases: TGTGCCAGCAGGTCCCCGGGGTACGAGCAGTACTTC. Translated: CASRSPGYEQYF.

The rearrangement joins TRBV25-1 to TRBJ2-1; 16 bases fit TRBD2. Germline V gives CDR1 MGHDK, CDR2 SYGVNS. The junction had 8 bases not matched to a gene; V was cut back by 2 bases and J by 7 bases. The CDR3 contains 18 residues. The CDR3 DNA follows: TGTGCCAGCAGTGAACGAGGGACTAGCGGGGGGGCATGGAATGAGCAGTTCTTC. This translates into CASSERGTSGGAWNEQFF.

V is TRBV2 and J is TRBJ2-1; 10 bases are shared with TRBD2. Germline CDR1 and CDR2: SNHLY and FYNNEI. The CDR3 is 12 residues long. The V segment lost 9 bases and the J segment 15 bases; nucleotides outside the gene matches: 11. The CDR3 is CASFLAGGPWFF. The CDR3 DNA reads TGTGCCAGTTTTTTAGCGGGGGGACCTTGGTTCTTC.

The chain links TRBV6-1 to TRBJ2-3, with a tentative D call TRBD2 (5 bases). There are 14 residues in the CDR3. Trimming took off 3 bases at V and 4 bases at J, with 11 bases between the two ends. Germline CDR1 MNHNS, CDR2 SASEGT. The CDR3 region is CASSESLGADTQYF. Written as DNA, the CDR3 is TGTGCCAGCAGTGAGAGCCTCGGGGCAGATACGCAGTATTTT.

This chain uses TRBV6-1 with TRBJ2-3; 9 bases match TRBD2. CDR3 length equals 16 residues. J gave up 2 bases and V 3 bases, and 6 bases lay outside the gene matches. Germline V gene lookup returns CDR1 MNHNS and CDR2 SASEGT. The CDR3 bases are TGTGCCAGCAGTGACCGGACTAGCGAGTACACAGATACGCAGTATTTT. Translating it yields CASSDRTSEYTDTQYF.

V gene TRBV6-5 combines with J gene TRBJ2-7, with 9 bases aligning to TRBD1. V was pared by 5 bases and J by 0 bases, with 2 bases of the junction left unmatched. Germline CDR1 is MNHEY and CDR2 is SVGAGI. The CDR3 is 14 amino acids. The CDR3, as DNA: TGTGCCAGCAGTGGACAGGGGTTCTCCTACGAGCAGTACTTC. As protein: CASSGQGFSYEQYF.

This chain connects TRBV6-1 to TRBJ2-7; D not resolved. V lost 8 bases to trimming and J lost 0 bases, with 8 bases between them. Germline assignment: CDR1 MNHNS and CDR2 SASEGT. CDR3 size: 12 residues. CDR3 region: CASQRSSYEQYF. The DNA for the CDR3 is TGTGCCAGCCAACGGAGCTCCTACGAGCAGTACTTC.

V usage is TRBV9 and J usage is TRBJ1-2; perhaps TRBD1 as D (6 bases). Trimming left V 1 base short and J 5 bases short, with 6 bases between. CDR3 size: 12 residues. Germline assignment: CDR1 SGDLS and CDR2 YYNGEE. The CDR3 nucleotides read TGTGCCAGCAGCGTAAGGGGGTATGGCTACACCTTC. This gives the protein CASSVRGYGYTF.

The gene calls are TRBV7-9 and TRBJ1-2, with TRBD1 identical over 8 bases. Germline lookup yields CDR1 SEHNR and CDR2 FQNEAQ (reference sequence). Germline trimming cut 6 bases from V and 4 bases from J; bases unmatched to any gene: 13. The CDR3 sequence is 16 residues long. The CDR3 loop is CASSPTTGQVLYGYTF. CDR3 DNA sequence: TGTGCCAGCAGTCCGACCACGGGACAGGTCCTCTATGGCTACACCTTC.

This sequence joins TRBV2 and TRBJ1-1, with 7 bases that match TRBD1. The CDR3 spans 14 residues. The V segment lost 6 bases and the J segment 5 bases; nucleotides outside the gene matches: 9. CDR1 is SNHLY, CDR2 FYNNEI, per germline. The CDR3 DNA reads as TGTGCCAGCAGCAGACAGGGAAGAGGGACTGAAGCTTTCTTT. Residues: CASSRQGRGTEAFF. Full variable domain (outside the CDR3, taken from reference TRBV2 and TRBJ1-1): EPEVTQTPSHQVTQMGQEVILRCVPISNHLYFYWYRQILGQKVEFLVSFYNNEISEKSEIFDDQFSVERPDGSNFTLKIRSTKLEDSAMYFCASSRQGRGTEAFFGQGTRLTVV.

The chain recombines TRBV28 with TRBJ1-5; D is unresolved. The CDR3 spans 14 residues. The germline gives CDR1 MDHEN, CDR2 SYDVKM. Trimming stripped 3 bases from V and 2 bases from J, with 8 bases between. This CDR3 reads CASSFFSGNQPQHF. CDR3 in DNA: TGTGCCAGCAGTTTTTTCTCCGGCAATCAGCCCCAGCATTTT.

The chain uses TRBV2 and TRBJ2-5, with D unresolved. The CDR3 has 13 residues. The V gene lost 2 bases and the J gene lost 1 base, with 5 bases spanning the gap. CDR1 is SNHLY, CDR2 FYNNEI, per germline. The CDR3 DNA reads as TGTGCCAGCAGTGAATCGGTCCAAGAGACCCAGTACTTC. Translated, it gives CASSESVQETQYF.

For the CDR3, the DNA is TGTGCCAGCAGCCCCTACCGGGACAGGCTTTATCCGCCCCTCCACTTT. Translated: CASSPYRDRLYPPLHF. The chain combines TRBV5-8 with TRBJ1-6; TRBD1 matches 8 bases. V trimming: 4 bases; J trimming: 13 bases; junction bases outside the gene matches: 16. The CDR3 loop spans 16 amino acids. Germline loops: CDR1 SGHTS, CDR2 YDEGEE.

The genes are TRBV6-5 and TRBJ2-1; D is perhaps TRBD2 (5 bases). This CDR3 is built from 16 residues. Germline CDR1 MNHEY, CDR2 SVGAGI. Trimming cost V 4 bases and J 1 base, with 14 bases left between them. The CDR3 region is CASSSMAGVSYNEQFF. The CDR3 DNA follows: TGTGCCAGCAGTTCCATGGCCGGGGTGTCCTACAATGAGCAGTTCTTC.